Listed here are 3 T cell receptor beta chains from one sample, sequenced in a study of T cell responses to AZD1222 COVID-19 vaccine. Method: immunoSEQ multiplex PCR; TCRdb's copy keeps in-frame clones and lacks some. The sample records 150,000 to 200,000 clones, approximately 86% being singletons. The sequences come from peripheral blood, collected 28 days after the second AZD1222 dose. These receptors came from an adult who received the AZD1222 COVID-19 vaccine.

This chain connects TRBV5-1 to TRBJ2-3; 11 nucleotides match TRBD2. After removal of 0 bases from V and 5 bases from J, the junction contained 8 bases not matched to a gene. The CDR3 is 17 amino acids. Per germline, CDR1 SGHRS and CDR2 YFSETQ. CDR3 in amino acids: CASSLDLSGGAIDTQYF. The CDR3 bases are TGCGCCAGCAGCTTGGACCTTAGCGGGGGGGCAATAGATACGCAGTATTTT.

The chain couples TRBV15 to TRBJ1-2, with TRBD1 matching 11 bases. V lost 1 base and J lost 7; bases outside the gene matches: 8. CDR1 and CDR2 from the germline V gene are LNHNV and YYDKDF (reference sequence). The CDR3 runs 16 residues. DNA for the CDR3: TGTGCCACCAGCAGAGCTTACGGGACAGGGGGATCTGGCTACACCTTC. It is translated as CATSRAYGTGGSGYTF.

This clone showed up just once. The CDR3 DNA reads as TGTGCCAGCAGCCTATTTTACCAAGAGACCCAGTACTTC. Its protein product is CASSLFYQETQYF. The chain is built from TRBV3-1 (or the pseudogene TRBV3-2) and TRBJ2-5; D is ambiguous. CDR1 and CDR2 (germline): LGHDT, YNNKEL (reference sequence). V shed 4 bases and J shed 0 bases, with 6 bases lying between them. CDR3 length: 13 amino acids.